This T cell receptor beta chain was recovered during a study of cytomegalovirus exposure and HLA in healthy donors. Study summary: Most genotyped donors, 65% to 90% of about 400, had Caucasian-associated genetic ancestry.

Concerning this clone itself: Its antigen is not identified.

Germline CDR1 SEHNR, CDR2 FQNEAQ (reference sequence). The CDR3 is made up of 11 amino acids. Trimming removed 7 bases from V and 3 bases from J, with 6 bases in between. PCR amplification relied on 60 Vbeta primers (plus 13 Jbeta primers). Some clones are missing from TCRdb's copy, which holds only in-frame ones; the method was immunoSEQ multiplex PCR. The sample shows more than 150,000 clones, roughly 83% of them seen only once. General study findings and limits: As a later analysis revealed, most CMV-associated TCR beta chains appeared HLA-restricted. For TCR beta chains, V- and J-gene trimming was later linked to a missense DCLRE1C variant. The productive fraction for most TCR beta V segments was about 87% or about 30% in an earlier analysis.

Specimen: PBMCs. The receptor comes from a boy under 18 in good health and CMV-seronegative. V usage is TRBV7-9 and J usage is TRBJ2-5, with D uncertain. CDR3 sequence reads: CASNIEETQYF. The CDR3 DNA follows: TGTGCCAGCAATATCGAAGAGACCCAGTACTTC.